The 17 T cell receptor beta chains listed next were all sequenced from one sample in a study of spatial heterogeneity in lung cancer. TCRdb reprocessed the 5' RACE reads with MiXCR, giving one entry per CDR3 protein. The profile shows 6,000 to 9,500 distinct CDR3 sequences, about 7.7% of them singletons. Study-level points and caveats: One measure, the expanded intratumoral alpha and beta TCR count, tracked tumor mutation counts.

These receptors have no identified antigens. Time point of the sample: sample taken at primary tumor resection. Sequences were derived from lung tumor tissue, sampled at surgery. Receptor source: a male donor with early-stage non-small cell lung cancer.

Details on this clonotype: Because this beta chain is a stray read in a library intended to capture alpha chains, its abundance should not be given much weight. The chain is built from TRBV7-2 and TRBJ2-7, with 7 bases identical to TRBD1. There are 13 residues in the CDR3. The germline CDR1 and CDR2 sequences are SGHTA and FQGNSA. Germline trimming cut 0 bases from V and 6 bases from J; bases unmatched to any gene: 2. CDR3 protein: CASSLAGTVEQYF. The CDR3 coding sequence is TGTGCCAGCAGCTTAGCGGGGACAGTCGAGCAGTACTTC. The whole variable domain, remainder taken from reference TRBV7-2 and TRBJ2-7, is GAGVSQSPSNKVTEKGKDVELRCDPISGHTALYWYRQSLGQGLEFLIYFQGNSAPDKSGLPSDRFSAERTGGSVSTLTIQRTQQEDSAVYLCASSLAGTVEQYFGPGTRLTVT.

By share, this clonotype counts as medium-sized (0.01 to 0.1%). Because this beta chain is a stray read in a library intended to capture alpha chains, its abundance should not be given much weight. V usage is TRBV27 and J usage is TRBJ2-1, with 12 nucleotides matching TRBD2. The germline V gene encodes CDR1 MNHEY and CDR2 SMNVEV (reference sequence). V was pared by 4 bases and J by 3 bases, with 1 base of the junction left unmatched. The CDR3 totals 15 residues. CDR3: CASSWTSGIYNEQFF. The DNA of the CDR3 is TGTGCCAGCAGTTGGACTAGCGGGATCTACAATGAGCAGTTCTTC.

By proportion, this clonotype is medium-sized (0.01 to 0.1%). Since it is a stray read in a library aimed at alpha chains, this beta chain has a size that is not meaningful. The chain links TRBV20-1 to TRBJ2-3; possible D gene TRBD1, 6 bases. CDR1 is DFQATT and CDR2 is SNEGSKA in the germline V gene (reference sequence). The V and J ends lost 5 bases and 1 base respectively, with 13 bases between them. The length of the CDR3 is 14 residues. In DNA, the CDR3 is TGCAGTGCTCCCAAGGACAGCCGCACAGATACGCAGTATTTT. Its translation is CSAPKDSRTDTQYF.

Comment on this clonotype: In a library made to pick up alpha chains, this beta chain is a stray read with a size that means little. The CDR3: CASSPYRVGGNYEQYF. The CDR3, as DNA: TGTGCCAGCAGCCCCTACAGGGTAGGAGGTAACTACGAGCAGTACTTC. This chain joins TRBV7-8 and TRBJ2-7; tentatively, D is TRBD1 (6 bases). V was clipped by 5 bases and J by 3 bases, with 20 bases between them. This CDR3 is 16 amino acids long. Germline CDR1 and CDR2: SGHVS and FQNEAQ.

This clonotype is deemed medium-sized. With the library built for alpha chains, this beta chain is off target and its frequency is not meaningful. V is TRBV9 and J is TRBJ1-6; tentative D call: TRBD1 (5 bases). V shed 0 bases and J shed 9 bases, with 13 bases lying between them. Germline loops: CDR1 SGDLS, CDR2 YYNGEE. The CDR3 covers 15 residues. As DNA, the CDR3 is TGTGCCAGCAGCGTAGACCAGGGCCTATCTTCACCCCTCCACTTT. Translating gives CASSVDQGLSSPLHF.

This clonotype is labeled medium-sized (0.01 to 0.1%). This beta chain slipped into a library made for alpha chains as a stray read, so its size is not meaningful. The chain couples TRBV6-1 to TRBJ2-3, with D uncertain. Germline values: CDR1 MNHNS, CDR2 SASEGT. The V gene lost 6 bases and the J gene lost 0 bases, with 7 bases spanning the gap. This CDR3 is built from 13 residues. Written as DNA, the CDR3 is TGTGCCAGCAGGCCTCCTAGCACAGATACGCAGTATTTT. Residues: CASRPPSTDTQYF.

This clonotype was picked up many times. Because this beta chain is a stray read in a library intended to capture alpha chains, its abundance should not be given much weight. The V and J genes are TRBV5-1 and TRBJ2-3; 9 nucleotides agree with TRBD1. CDR1 and CDR2 from the germline V gene are SGHRS and YFSETQ. The CDR3 loop spans 14 amino acids. The junction had 11 bases not matched to a gene; V was cut back by 10 bases and J by 5 bases. CDR3 sequence: CAAKQGASEDTQYF. The CDR3 DNA follows: TGCGCCGCAAAACAGGGGGCTTCGGAAGATACGCAGTATTTT.

This clonotype was found a few times. As an off-target read in a library built for alpha chains, this beta chain has a frequency of little significance. V usage is TRBV7-2 and J usage is TRBJ2-5, with TRBD2 as a possible D gene (6 bases). This CDR3 has 14 amino acids. Germline loops: CDR1 SGHTA, CDR2 FQGNSA. V lost 2 bases, J lost 4 bases, and 11 bases lay in between. CDR3 amino acids: CASSLRLVGETQYF. The CDR3 nucleotides read TGTGCCAGCAGCTTAAGACTAGTAGGAGAGACCCAGTACTTC.

The sample holds many counts of this clonotype. This beta chain is an unintended read in a library built for alpha chains; its size means little. This chain joins TRBV4-3 and TRBJ2-2, with TRBD2 matching over 9 bases. The junction had 8 bases not matched to a gene; V was cut back by 0 bases and J by 6 bases. Germline V gene lookup returns CDR1 LGHNA and CDR2 YSLEER. The CDR3 extends over 17 amino acids. The CDR3 region has the DNA TGCGCCAGCAGCCAAGAGGCGGGAGGGGTATATCCCGGGGAGCTGTTTTTT. Translation gives CASSQEAGGVYPGELFF.

This clonotype was seen repeatedly, ten times or more. This beta chain slipped into a library made for alpha chains as a stray read, so its size is not meaningful. V is TRBV20-1 and J is TRBJ2-3; perhaps TRBD2 as D (6 bases). Germline-derived CDR1 and CDR2 are DFQATT and SNEGSKA (reference sequence). V lost 5 bases to trimming and J lost 5 bases, with 23 bases between them. This CDR3 has 16 residues. CDR3 protein: CSASPPSLSEGDTQYF. The CDR3 DNA sequence: TGCAGTGCTTCTCCCCCCTCCCTATCGGAGGGAGATACGCAGTATTTT.

This clonotype was observed many times. The library was designed around alpha chains, so this beta chain is a stray read whose abundance carries little weight. This sequence joins TRBV5-1 and TRBJ1-1; 9 bases line up with TRBD1. The germline V gene encodes CDR1 SGHRS and CDR2 YFSETQ. The CDR3 runs 15 residues. V shed 4 bases, J shed 5 bases, and the junction held 9 bases outside the gene matches. CDR3 sequence reads: CASSDLMTGGTEAFF. The CDR3 bases are TGCGCCAGCAGCGATTTGATGACAGGGGGGACTGAAGCTTTCTTT.

Within the sample, this clonotype is medium-sized. Because this beta chain is a stray read in a library intended to capture alpha chains, its abundance should not be given much weight. The rearrangement joins TRBV7-2 to TRBJ1-6; D is perhaps TRBD1 (6 bases). The length of the CDR3 is 14 residues. Trimming pared 7 bases from V and 5 bases from J, leaving 12 bases between. The germline gives CDR1 SGHTA, CDR2 FQGNSA. The CDR3 DNA reads TGTGCCAGCACCTTCGACAGGAATAATTCACCCCTCCACTTT. Protein product: CASTFDRNNSPLHF.

By frequency in the sample, this clonotype is medium-sized. Little can be read into the size of this beta chain, an off-target read in a library designed for alpha chains. This sequence joins TRBV5-5 and TRBJ2-3; D not certain. This CDR3 is built from 15 residues. The V gene lost 0 bases and the J gene lost 4 bases, with 12 bases spanning the gap. CDR1 is SGHKS and CDR2 is YYEKEE in the germline V gene (reference sequence). Here the CDR3 reads CASSLVAPRPDTQYF. The CDR3 DNA follows: TGTGCCAGCAGCTTGGTTGCCCCCCGGCCAGATACGCAGTATTTT.

This clonotype was counted ten times or more. The library was built for alpha chains, so this beta chain is an off-target read and its size means little. The V and J genes are TRBV20-1 and TRBJ2-1; TRBD2 aligns across 7 bases. The V gene end was trimmed by 5 bases and the J gene end by 2 bases; junction bases not matched to a gene: 9. Germline V gene lookup returns CDR1 DFQATT and CDR2 SNEGSKA (reference sequence). CDR3 length equals 15 residues. CDR3 DNA sequence: TGCAGTGCTCAAGGCCCTAGCGGTCCCTACAATGAGCAGTTCTTC. Translation: CSAQGPSGPYNEQFF.

By sample share, this clonotype is medium-sized. This beta chain came through as a stray read in a library set up for alpha chains, and its size says little. This chain joins TRBV6-1 and TRBJ2-3, with 7 bases lining up with TRBD2. J gave up 5 bases and V 7 bases, and 12 bases lay outside the gene matches. The V gene's germline CDR1 is MNHNS and CDR2 SASEGT. The CDR3 extends over 15 amino acids. This CDR3 reads CASTLLGGSKDTQYF. CDR3 bases: TGTGCCAGCACCCTATTGGGCGGGAGTAAAGATACGCAGTATTTT.

This clonotype was observed a handful of times. The size of this beta chain means little, since it is a stray read in a library made for alpha chains. The chain joins TRBV10-3 to TRBJ2-7, with unresolved D. V was clipped by 3 bases and J by 13 bases, with 13 bases between them. CDR3 length equals 11 residues. The V gene's germline CDR1 is ENHRY and CDR2 SYGVKD. The DNA for the CDR3 is TGTGCCATCAGTGACTCCGTGGGTCCCTACTTC. It translates to CAISDSVGPYF.

This clonotype qualifies as medium-sized. The library was built for alpha chains, so this beta chain is an off-target read and its size means little. The gene calls are TRBV11-2 and TRBJ2-3, with 11 bases identical to TRBD2. The V gene's germline CDR1 is SGHAT and CDR2 FQNNGV. This CDR3 region has 15 residues. V gave up 6 bases and J gave up 5 bases; unmatched junction bases: 7. The CDR3 sequence: CASRPFSGRGDTQYF. The CDR3 DNA reads as TGTGCCAGCAGGCCCTTTAGCGGGAGGGGAGATACGCAGTATTTT. The whole variable domain, filled in from reference TRBV11-2 and TRBJ2-3, reads EAGVAQSPRYKIIEKRQSVAFWCNPISGHATLYWYQQILGQGPKLLIQFQNNGVVDDSQLPKDRFSAERLKGVDSTLKIQPAKLEDSAVYLCASRPFSGRGDTQYFGPGTRLTVL.